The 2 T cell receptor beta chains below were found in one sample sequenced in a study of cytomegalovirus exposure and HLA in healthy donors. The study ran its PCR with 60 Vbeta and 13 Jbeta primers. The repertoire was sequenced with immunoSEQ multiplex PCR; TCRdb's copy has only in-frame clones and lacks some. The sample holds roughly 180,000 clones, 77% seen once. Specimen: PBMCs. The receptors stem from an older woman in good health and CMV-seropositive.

CDR3 DNA sequence: TGTGCCAGCAGAGACGGTGGAGGGCACAATGAGCAGTTCTTC. It yields the protein CASRDGGGHNEQFF. V and J are TRBV28 and TRBJ2-1, with a tentative D call TRBD2 (6 bases). CDR1 MDHEN and CDR2 SYDVKM come from the germline V gene. There are 14 residues in the CDR3. V was trimmed by 6 bases and J by 5 bases, leaving 14 bases between them.

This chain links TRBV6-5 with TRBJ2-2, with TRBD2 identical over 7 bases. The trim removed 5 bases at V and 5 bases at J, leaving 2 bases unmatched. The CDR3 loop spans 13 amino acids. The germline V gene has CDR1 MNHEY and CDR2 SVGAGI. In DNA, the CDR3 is TGTGCCAGCAGTACAGCGGGAACCGGGGAGCTGTTTTTT. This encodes CASSTAGTGELFF.